A single sample is the source of the 23 T cell receptor beta chains below, sequenced in a study of shared clonotypes between healthy human individuals (dated by TCRdb to about 2020). Receptor amplification or capture employed the immunoSEQ multiplex PCR assay. This is the immuneACCESS table as TCRdb keeps it, with only in-frame sequences that have V and J called. A part of the clones is gone; compared with another copy, unresolved V genes explain less than half, and the rest is unexplained. The sample table shows approximately 2.5 million clones, and just over 90% are seen once. The ten largest clones represent over 0.12% of the sample. The specimen sequenced was naive CD4+ T cells sorted from blood. The cell subset or site label here, explained by the study, means: CD45RA+ positively selected. Source of these receptors: a man aged 18 to 29 in good health.

This chain joins TRBV7-2 and TRBJ2-2; D call uncertain. CDR1 is SGHTA and CDR2 is FQGNSA in the germline V gene. This CDR3 is built from 15 residues. V shed 2 bases and J shed 2 bases, with 9 bases lying between them. CDR3 in amino acids: CASSLRGVNTGELFF. The CDR3 region has the DNA TGTGCCAGCAGCTTACGTGGAGTAAACACCGGGGAGCTGTTTTTT.

This chain joins TRBV11-2 and TRBJ2-7, with D perhaps matching TRBD1 (6 bases). Trimming removed 3 bases at V and 5 bases at J, with 14 bases between. Germline V CDR1 and CDR2: SGHAT, FQNNGV. The CDR3 is 14 amino acids. The CDR3: CASSFHQGRDEQYF. For the CDR3, the DNA is TGTGCCAGCAGCTTCCATCAGGGGCGCGACGAGCAGTACTTC.

The chain has TRBV28 and TRBJ2-4; 10 positions match TRBD1. The ends lost 3 bases at V and 2 bases at J; junction bases unmatched: 4. The germline V gene encodes CDR1 MDHEN and CDR2 SYDVKM. CDR3 length: 16 residues. The CDR3 DNA sequence: TGTGCCAGCAGTTTTGGACAGGGGGGCACCAAAAACATTCAGTACTTC. It translates to CASSFGQGGTKNIQYF.

The CDR3 DNA is TGTGCCAGCAGAACATCCTACGAGCAGTACTTC. Translation: CASRTSYEQYF. The V call is TRBV6-6, the J call TRBJ2-7; D is uncertain. Germline CDR1 MNHNY, CDR2 SVGAGI (reference sequence). The CDR3 loop spans 11 amino acids. With 6 bases removed from V and 1 base from J, the gap between germline ends came to 4 bases.

Regarding this clone: Additional DNA sequences in this sample encode the identical CDR3. The J gene is TRBJ2-3, the V gene TRBV7-2, with D possibly TRBD2 on 6 matching bases. The V end was cut by 5 bases, the J end by 4 bases, with 10 bases between. The CDR3 is made up of 13 amino acids. Germline V gene data show CDR1 as SGHTA and CDR2 as FQGNSA. CDR3 sequence reads: CASSLGTADTQYF. CDR3 coding DNA: TGTGCCAGCAGCCTGGGGACTGCAGATACGCAGTATTTT.

The gene calls are TRBV19 and TRBJ1-2, with 7 bases identical to TRBD1. The CDR3 has 14 amino acids. Germline V gene data show CDR1 as LNHDA and CDR2 as SQIVND (reference sequence). Germline trimming cut 5 bases from V and 5 bases from J; bases unmatched to any gene: 8. The CDR3 DNA follows: TGTGCCAGTAGTGAATGGGACAGTATGTATGGCTACACCTTC. Protein product: CASSEWDSMYGYTF.

This chain joins TRBV9 and TRBJ1-2; 12 nucleotides agree with TRBD1. CDR1 and CDR2 (germline): SGDLS, YYNGEE. Trimming at V came to 3 bases and at J to 2 bases, leaving 2 bases not matched to a gene. This CDR3 is built from 15 residues. The DNA of the CDR3 is TGTGCCAGCAGCGCGGGGACAGGGGGCAACTATGGCTACACCTTC. Amino acids: CASSAGTGGNYGYTF.

As regards this clone: The sample has other DNA sequences that encode this CDR3 too. The chain links TRBV9 to TRBJ2-7; no clear D gene. The CDR3 runs to 15 residues. Trimming stripped 0 bases from V and 0 bases from J, with 10 bases between. The V gene's germline CDR1 is SGDLS and CDR2 YYNGEE. In nucleotides, the CDR3 is TGTGCCAGCAGCGTAGGTGACACGAGCTCCTACGAGCAGTACTTC. Protein: CASSVGDTSSYEQYF.

The chain employs TRBV9 and TRBJ1-2; D perhaps matches TRBD1 (6 bases). CDR1 and CDR2 from the germline V gene are SGDLS and YYNGEE. Trimming cost V 0 bases and J 6 bases, with 18 bases left between them. There are 16 residues in the CDR3. CDR3 bases: TGTGCCAGCAGCGTAGCAGGACAGCTACTGGGGCATGGCTACACCTTC. This encodes CASSVAGQLLGHGYTF.

The chain recombines TRBV4-3 with TRBJ2-3; D is unclear. Trimming left V 1 base short and J 2 bases short, with 10 bases between. The germline V gene encodes CDR1 LGHNA and CDR2 YSLEER. The CDR3 spans 15 residues. DNA for the CDR3: TGCGCCAGCAGCCAAGTACACAGCGACACAGATACGCAGTATTTT. Translated: CASSQVHSDTDTQYF.

This rearrangement joins TRBV18 to TRBJ2-1, with 10 bases identical to TRBD2. CDR1 and CDR2 (germline): KGHSH, LQKENI. After removal of 2 bases from V and 10 bases from J, the junction contained 5 bases not matched to a gene. The CDR3 extends over 14 amino acids. CDR3 nucleotides: TGTGCCAGCTCACCAGGCCTAGCGGGGGTCGAGCAGTTCTTC. This gives the protein CASSPGLAGVEQFF.

The V call is TRBV2, the J call TRBJ2-1; D might be TRBD1 (7 bases). Germline V lookup: CDR1 SNHLY, CDR2 FYNNEI. The V end lost 8 bases, the J end lost 9 bases, and 20 bases lay between the germline ends. The CDR3 spans 14 residues. CDR3: CASRWAGGLGEQFF. For the CDR3, the DNA is TGTGCCAGCCGTTGGGCAGGGGGGTTGGGTGAGCAGTTCTTC.

The chain is built from TRBV9 and TRBJ1-1; 7 nucleotides align to TRBD1. The germline V gene has CDR1 SGDLS and CDR2 YYNGEE. The J segment lost 5 bases and the V segment lost 3 bases, leaving 13 bases of the junction unmatched. This CDR3 has 16 residues. CDR3 in DNA: TGTGCCAGCAGCGCCCCAGGGGGGGGTTTGTCGACTGAAGCTTTCTTT. Protein: CASSAPGGGLSTEAFF. Variable domain in full (rest from reference TRBV9 and TRBJ1-1): DSGVTQTPKHLITATGQRVTLRCSPRSGDLSVYWYQQSLDQGLQFLIQYYNGEERAKGNILERFSAQQFPDLHSELNLSSLELGDSALYFCASSAPGGGLSTEAFFGQGTRLTVV.

This chain connects TRBV5-1 to TRBJ1-5; tentative D call: TRBD1 (5 bases). The CDR3 runs to 14 residues. Trimming left V 1 base short and J 4 bases short, with 9 bases between. Germline V CDR1 and CDR2: SGHRS, YFSETQ. As DNA, the CDR3 is TGCGCCAGCAGCTTGTTCGGGGGTAATCAGCCCCAGCATTTT. It is translated as CASSLFGGNQPQHF. The variable domain in full, completed from reference TRBV5-1 and TRBJ1-5, reads KAGVTQTPRYLIKTRGQQVTLSCSPISGHRSVSWYQQTPGQGLQFLFEYFSETQRNKGNFPGRFSGRQFSNSRSEMNVSTLELGDSALYLCASSLFGGNQPQHFGDGTRLSIL.

This chain links TRBV6-6 with TRBJ1-6; TRBD1 matches at 7 bases. Germline-derived CDR1 and CDR2 are MNHNY and SVGAGI (reference sequence). The CDR3 runs 14 residues. V lost 5 bases, J lost 6 bases, and 4 bases stayed unmatched. In nucleotides, the CDR3 is TGTGCCAGCAGTGACCGGGACAGTAATTCACCCCTCCACTTT. This sequence encodes CASSDRDSNSPLHF.

Notes on this clone: The identical CDR3 is also encoded by other nucleotide sequences in the sample. The chain recombines TRBV30 with TRBJ1-1; D uncertain. The CDR3 contains 12 residues. V was cut by 2 bases and J by 0 bases, with 4 bases left in between. Per germline, CDR1 GTSNPN and CDR2 SVGIG (reference sequence). CDR3 sequence reads: CAWSQLNTEAFF. The CDR3 DNA reads TGTGCCTGGAGTCAACTGAACACTGAAGCTTTCTTT.

In its sample, this clone was seen once. The V gene is TRBV15, the J gene TRBJ1-3; the match to TRBD1 covers 8 bases. Germline V CDR1 and CDR2: LNHNV, YYDKDF (reference sequence). V lost 3 bases, J lost 4 bases, and 5 bases stayed unmatched. The CDR3 consists of 15 residues. The CDR3 here is CATSRTGDAGNTIYF. CDR3 bases: TGTGCCACCAGCAGGACAGGGGATGCCGGAAACACCATATATTTT. Drawing the rest from reference TRBV15 and TRBJ1-3, the complete variable domain is DAMVIQNPRYQVTQFGKPVTLSCSQTLNHNVMYWYQQKSSQAPKLLFHYYDKDFNNEADTPDNFQSRRPNTSFCFLDIRSPGLGDTAMYLCATSRTGDAGNTIYFGEGSWLTVV.

This chain uses TRBV6-6 with TRBJ2-5, with a weak D call TRBD2 (6 bases). With 7 bases removed from V and 2 bases from J, the gap between germline ends came to 14 bases. Germline V gene lookup returns CDR1 MNHNY and CDR2 SVGAGI (reference sequence). This CDR3 region has 14 residues. CDR3 bases: TGTGCCAGCACGAACATTGGGGGGCAAGAGACCCAGTACTTC. Its protein product is CASTNIGGQETQYF.

The rearrangement uses TRBV7-3 and TRBJ1-1; perhaps TRBD1 as D (6 bases). This CDR3 is 16 amino acids long. V was shortened by 8 bases and J by 1 base, with 20 bases between the two germline ends. Germline assignment: CDR1 SGHTA and CDR2 FQGTGA. CDR3 in amino acids: CASPPGAGQKNTEAFF. DNA for the CDR3: TGTGCCAGCCCCCCAGGGGCGGGGCAAAAGAACACTGAAGCTTTCTTT.

The J gene is TRBJ2-7, the V gene TRBV7-2; 8 bases match TRBD1. With 1 base clipped from V and 4 bases from J, the junction kept 9 bases outside the gene matches. Germline CDR1 is SGHTA and CDR2 is FQGNSA. The CDR3 covers 16 residues. CDR3 nucleotides: TGTGCCAGCAGCTTAGAACCAGCAGGGGGCGGTTACGAGCAGTACTTC. Translation gives CASSLEPAGGGYEQYF. Together with reference TRBV7-2 and TRBJ2-7, the CDR3 gives the full variable domain: GAGVSQSPSNKVTEKGKDVELRCDPISGHTALYWYRQSLGQGLEFLIYFQGNSAPDKSGLPSDRFSAERTGGSVSTLTIQRTQQEDSAVYLCASSLEPAGGGYEQYFGPGTRLTVT.

V gene TRBV7-9 combines with J gene TRBJ2-1; D is possibly TRBD1 (6 bases). The V gene lost 4 bases and the J gene lost 2 bases, with 12 bases spanning the gap. Per germline, CDR1 SEHNR and CDR2 FQNEAQ (reference sequence). This CDR3 has 15 amino acids. Here the CDR3 reads CASSSQGFTYNEQFF. The CDR3 nucleotides are TGTGCCAGCAGCTCCCAGGGGTTCACCTACAATGAGCAGTTCTTC.

The V call is TRBV2, the J call TRBJ1-1; D call uncertain. V shed 2 bases and J shed 6 bases, with 7 bases lying between them. The CDR3 totals 12 residues. Germline V gene data show CDR1 as SNHLY and CDR2 as FYNNEI. CDR3 DNA sequence: TGTGCCAGCAGTGAATACGGGGCTGAAGCTTTCTTT. Its translation: CASSEYGAEAFF. The full variable domain, completed using reference TRBV2 and TRBJ1-1, is EPEVTQTPSHQVTQMGQEVILRCVPISNHLYFYWYRQILGQKVEFLVSFYNNEISEKSEIFDDQFSVERPDGSNFTLKIRSTKLEDSAMYFCASSEYGAEAFFGQGTRLTVV.

The chain carries TRBV21-1 and TRBJ1-2; the table calls TRBD1, which could not be checked here. TRBV21-1 is a pseudogene. There are 17 residues in the CDR3. The CDR3 DNA reads TGTGCCAGCAGCAGTGGGGCGGACAGCTTGCCTCGAGGTGGCTACACCTTC. Encoded protein: CASSSGADSLPRGGYTF.